The present T cell receptor beta chain was sequenced within a study of blood T cell repertoires in COVID-19. The protocol was immunoSEQ multiplex PCR, while the TCRdb copy is restricted to in-frame clones and leaves out a portion. The data show 350,000 to 450,000 clones, approximately 91% seen once. The CDR3 has 15 residues. J was trimmed by 4 bases and V by 5 bases; bases with no gene match: 8. CDR1 is SEHNR, CDR2 FQNEAQ, per germline (reference sequence). The sample was PBMCs or T cells enriched from blood (not recorded which). The source of this sequence is a woman aged 40-49 years who had been exposed to COVID-19. V gene TRBV7-9 combines with J gene TRBJ2-7; 10 nucleotides align to TRBD2. The CDR3: CASSPPSGGAYEQYF. CDR3 in DNA: TGTGCCAGCAGCCCCCCAAGCGGGGGGGCTTACGAGCAGTACTTC.